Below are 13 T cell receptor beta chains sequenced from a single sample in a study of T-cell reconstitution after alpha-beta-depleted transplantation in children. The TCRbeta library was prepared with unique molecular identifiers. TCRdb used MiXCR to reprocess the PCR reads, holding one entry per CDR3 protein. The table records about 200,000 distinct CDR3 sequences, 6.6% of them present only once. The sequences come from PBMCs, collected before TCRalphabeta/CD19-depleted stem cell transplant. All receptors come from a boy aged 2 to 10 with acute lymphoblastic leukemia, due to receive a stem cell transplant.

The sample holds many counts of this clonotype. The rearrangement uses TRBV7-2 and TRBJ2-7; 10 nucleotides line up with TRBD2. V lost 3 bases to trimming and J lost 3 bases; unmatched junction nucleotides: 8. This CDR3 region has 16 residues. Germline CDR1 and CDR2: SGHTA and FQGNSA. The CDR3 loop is CASSLGSGRVNYEQYF. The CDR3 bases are TGTGCCAGCAGCTTGGGGAGCGGGAGGGTAAACTACGAGCAGTACTTC.

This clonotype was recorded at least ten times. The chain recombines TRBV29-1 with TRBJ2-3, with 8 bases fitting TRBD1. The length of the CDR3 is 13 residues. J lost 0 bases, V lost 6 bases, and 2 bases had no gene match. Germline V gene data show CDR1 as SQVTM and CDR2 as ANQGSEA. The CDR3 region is CSVRTGSTDTQYF. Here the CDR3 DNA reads TGCAGCGTCCGGACAGGGAGCACAGATACGCAGTATTTT.

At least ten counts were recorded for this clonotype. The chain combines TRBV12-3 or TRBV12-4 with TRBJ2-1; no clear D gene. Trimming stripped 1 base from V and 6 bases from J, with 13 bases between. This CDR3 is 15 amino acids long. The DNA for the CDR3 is TGTGCCAGCAGTTTAGGGGTTAGAACCACCAATGAGCAGTTCTTC. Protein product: CASSLGVRTTNEQFF.

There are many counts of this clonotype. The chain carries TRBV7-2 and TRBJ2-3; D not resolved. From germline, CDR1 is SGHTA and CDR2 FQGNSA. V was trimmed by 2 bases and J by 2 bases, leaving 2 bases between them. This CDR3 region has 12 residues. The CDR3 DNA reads TGTGCCAGCAGCTTATACACAGATACGCAGTATTTT. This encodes CASSLYTDTQYF.

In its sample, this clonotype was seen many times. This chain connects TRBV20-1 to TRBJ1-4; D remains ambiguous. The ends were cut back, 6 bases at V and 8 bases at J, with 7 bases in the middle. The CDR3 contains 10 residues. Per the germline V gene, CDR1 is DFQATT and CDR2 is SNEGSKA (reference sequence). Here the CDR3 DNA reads TGCAGTGCCAGAACCGAAAAACTGTTTTTT. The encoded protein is CSARTEKLFF.

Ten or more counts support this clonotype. The CDR3 loop reads CASSFYAVANTGELFF. CDR3 DNA sequence: TGTGCCAGCAGCTTTTATGCCGTCGCGAACACCGGGGAGCTGTTTTTT. The V call is TRBV11-2, the J call TRBJ2-2; D is ambiguous. The CDR3 sequence is 16 residues long. The V gene's germline CDR1 is SGHAT and CDR2 FQNNGV. The V end lost 3 bases, the J end lost 0 bases, and 11 bases lay between the germline ends.

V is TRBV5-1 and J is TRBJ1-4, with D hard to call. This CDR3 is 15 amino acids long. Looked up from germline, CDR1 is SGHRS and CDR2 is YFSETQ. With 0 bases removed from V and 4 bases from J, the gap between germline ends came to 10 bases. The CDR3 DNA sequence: TGCGCCAGCAGCTTGGGGGCGGTTTATAATGAAAAACTGTTTTTT. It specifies CASSLGAVYNEKLFF.

The CDR3 bases are TGTGCCATCAGTGAGACAGCGAGCAATGAAAAACTGTTTTTT. Its protein product is CAISETASNEKLFF. J is TRBJ1-4 and V is TRBV10-3; D unclear. Trimming removed 2 bases from V and 5 bases from J, with 9 bases in between. This CDR3 is built from 14 residues. Germline CDR1 reads ENHRY; CDR2 reads SYGVKD.

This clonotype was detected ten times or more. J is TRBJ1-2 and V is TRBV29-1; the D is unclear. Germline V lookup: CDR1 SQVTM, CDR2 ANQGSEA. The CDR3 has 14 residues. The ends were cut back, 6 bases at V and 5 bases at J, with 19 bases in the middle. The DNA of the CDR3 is TGCAGCGTCGGCCAGGCAGTGGGGAAGTATGGCTACACCTTC. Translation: CSVGQAVGKYGYTF.

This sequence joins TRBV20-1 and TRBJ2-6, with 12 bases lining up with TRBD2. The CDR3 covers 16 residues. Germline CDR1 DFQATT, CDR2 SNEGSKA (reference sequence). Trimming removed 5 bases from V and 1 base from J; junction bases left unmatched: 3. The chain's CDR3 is CSAPGTSGSGANVLTF. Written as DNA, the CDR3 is TGCAGTGCTCCCGGGACTAGCGGGTCTGGGGCCAACGTCCTGACTTTC.

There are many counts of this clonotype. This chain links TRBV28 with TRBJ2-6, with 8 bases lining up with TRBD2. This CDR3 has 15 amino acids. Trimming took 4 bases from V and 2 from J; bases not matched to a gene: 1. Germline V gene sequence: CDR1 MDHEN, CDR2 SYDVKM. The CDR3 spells CASSSGLAGANVLTF. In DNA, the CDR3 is TGTGCCAGCAGTTCGGGACTAGCTGGGGCCAACGTCCTGACTTTC.

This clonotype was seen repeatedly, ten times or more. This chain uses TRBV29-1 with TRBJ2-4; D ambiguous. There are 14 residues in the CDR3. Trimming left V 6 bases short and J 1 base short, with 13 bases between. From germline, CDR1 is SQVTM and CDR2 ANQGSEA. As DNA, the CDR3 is TGCAGCGTGGACCCCATTGGGGCCAAAAACATTCAGTACTTC. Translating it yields CSVDPIGAKNIQYF.

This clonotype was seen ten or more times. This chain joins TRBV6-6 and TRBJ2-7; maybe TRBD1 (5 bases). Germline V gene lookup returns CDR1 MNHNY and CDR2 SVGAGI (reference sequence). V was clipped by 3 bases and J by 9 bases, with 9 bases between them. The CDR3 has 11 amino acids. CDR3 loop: CASSYLDMQYF. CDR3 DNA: TGTGCCAGCAGTTATTTGGACATGCAGTACTTC.